Each of the 27 T cell receptor beta chains below was sequenced from the same sample in a study of blood T cell repertoires in COVID-19. Produced via immunoSEQ multiplex PCR; TCRdb's table is partial and in-frame only. The table records about 500,000 clones, approximately 90% of them present only once. Sample: PBMCs or T cells enriched from blood (not recorded which). The origin of the receptors is a woman aged 18-29 years who had recovered from COVID-19.

The V gene is TRBV15, the J gene TRBJ2-7, with a possible D match to TRBD2 (5 bases). This CDR3 contains 16 residues. Trimming pared 0 bases from V and 1 base from J, leaving 13 bases between. CDR1 and CDR2 (germline): LNHNV, YYDKDF (reference sequence). Here the CDR3 DNA reads TGTGCCACCAGCAGAGATCGGCGGGCCCGGTCCTACGAGCAGTACTTC. Translating gives CATSRDRRARSYEQYF.

The chain has TRBV19 and TRBJ2-7; 10 bases line up with TRBD1. V lost 3 bases and J lost 10; bases outside the gene matches: 12. CDR3 size: 15 residues. CDR1 LNHDA and CDR2 SQIVND come from the germline V gene (reference sequence). The CDR3 coding sequence is TGTGCCAGTAGTATGACAGGGGGCGGCTTTTTGTACCAGTACTTC. Translated: CASSMTGGGFLYQYF.

CDR3 residues: CAWSRGTLAGGANEQFF. In nucleotides, the CDR3 is TGTGCCTGGAGCCGAGGGACACTAGCGGGGGGGGCTAATGAGCAGTTCTTC. The chain joins TRBV30 to TRBJ2-1; 13 bases match TRBD2. After removal of 3 bases from V and 7 bases from J, the junction contained 12 bases not matched to a gene. The CDR3 is 17 amino acids. Germline loops: CDR1 GTSNPN, CDR2 SVGIG (reference sequence).

V usage is TRBV2 and J usage is TRBJ2-5, with 8 bases identical to TRBD2. The CDR3 is 17 residues long. The trim removed 7 bases at V and 3 bases at J, leaving 16 bases unmatched. Germline V CDR1 and CDR2: SNHLY, FYNNEI. The CDR3 region has the DNA TGTGCCAGCACCCTAGGAGCGGGGGCGAAACGGGAAGAGACCCAGTACTTC. Translation gives CASTLGAGAKREETQYF.

CDR3 DNA: TGTGCCAGCAGTTCTCCAAGCAACTATGGCTACACCTTC. This encodes CASSSPSNYGYTF. This sequence joins TRBV28 and TRBJ1-2; D remains unclear. This CDR3 comprises 13 residues. Deletions cut 4 bases from V and 2 bases from J, with 8 bases between. CDR1 and CDR2 (germline): MDHEN, SYDVKM.

This clone was observed a single time. The genes are TRBV27 and TRBJ2-7, with no clear D. This CDR3 contains 13 residues. Germline assignment: CDR1 MNHEY and CDR2 SMNVEV (reference sequence). The germline V and J ends were trimmed by 3 bases and 0 bases, with 6 bases remaining between them. The CDR3 DNA reads as TGTGCCAGCAGTTTTACGGTCTCCTACGAGCAGTACTTC. Protein sequence: CASSFTVSYEQYF.

The chain combines TRBV5-1 with TRBJ1-4, with unresolved D. Trimming left V 0 bases short and J 4 bases short, with 4 bases between. Germline assignment: CDR1 SGHRS and CDR2 YFSETQ. The CDR3 spans 13 residues. The CDR3 loop reads CASSLVINEKLFF. In DNA, the CDR3 is TGCGCCAGCAGCTTGGTCATTAATGAAAAACTGTTTTTT.

The count of this clone is one. The chain employs TRBV6-5 and TRBJ1-5, with D possibly matching TRBD1 (5 bases). CDR3 length: 15 amino acids. Germline values: CDR1 MNHEY, CDR2 SVGAGI. The V end lost 7 bases, the J end lost 0 bases, and 13 bases lay between the germline ends. The CDR3 bases are TGTGCCAGCAACTGGGGGGGATATAGCAATCAGCCCCAGCATTTT. It yields the protein CASNWGGYSNQPQHF.

The chain employs TRBV15 and TRBJ2-1; TRBD2 is a possible D gene (7 bases). From germline, CDR1 is LNHNV and CDR2 YYDKDF (reference sequence). Trimming removed 0 bases from V and 6 bases from J, with 12 bases in between. The CDR3 has 15 amino acids. Written as DNA, the CDR3 is TGTGCCACCAGCAGAGATGGGGGGGCGGGCAATGAGCAGTTCTTC. This sequence encodes CATSRDGGAGNEQFF.

V usage is TRBV5-8 and J usage is TRBJ2-7; D possibly corresponds to TRBD1 (5 bases). Germline CDR1 is SGHTS and CDR2 is YDEGEE. Trimming cost V 2 bases and J 1 base, with 13 bases left between them. This CDR3 has 15 residues. The CDR3 bases are TGTGCCAGCAGCTTTGGGGCAGGGATTTCCTACGAGCAGTACTTC. This codes for CASSFGAGISYEQYF.

V gene TRBV5-1 combines with J gene TRBJ1-1, with 7 bases lining up with TRBD1. Germline assignment: CDR1 SGHRS and CDR2 YFSETQ. Trimming took 4 bases from V and 8 from J; bases not matched to a gene: 8. This CDR3 comprises 13 residues. In DNA, the CDR3 is TGCGCCAGCAGCAGAACAGGGGATTTCGAAGCTTTCTTT. Amino acids: CASSRTGDFEAFF. Together with reference TRBV5-1 and TRBJ1-1, the CDR3 gives the full variable domain: KAGVTQTPRYLIKTRGQQVTLSCSPISGHRSVSWYQQTPGQGLQFLFEYFSETQRNKGNFPGRFSGRQFSNSRSEMNVSTLELGDSALYLCASSRTGDFEAFFGQGTRLTVV.

The chain joins TRBV2 to TRBJ1-1; unclear D gene. This CDR3 comprises 13 residues. Trimming pared 6 bases from V and 5 bases from J, leaving 13 bases between. Germline CDR1 is SNHLY and CDR2 is FYNNEI. The CDR3 nucleotides read TGTGCCAGCAGCCTAGAGGGCGCTACTGAAGCTTTCTTT. It translates to CASSLEGATEAFF.

The DNA for the CDR3 is TGTGCCAGCAGCGTCGGACAGGGGGTGGACCTTTTAGAGACCCAGTACTTC. Its protein is CASSVGQGVDLLETQYF. This chain uses TRBV9 with TRBJ2-5; TRBD1 aligns across 10 bases. CDR3 size: 17 residues. The junction had 11 bases not matched to a gene; V was cut back by 2 bases and J by 4 bases. The germline gives CDR1 SGDLS, CDR2 YYNGEE.

The V gene is TRBV3-1 (or the pseudogene TRBV3-2), the J gene TRBJ2-5; no clear D. Germline V gene lookup returns CDR1 LGHDT and CDR2 YNNKEL (reference sequence). Trimming took 4 bases from V and 1 from J, leaving 7 bases between them. CDR3 length: 13 residues. The CDR3 spells CASSLLSQETQYF. The CDR3 DNA sequence: TGTGCCAGCAGCCTTCTCTCCCAAGAGACCCAGTACTTC.

This clone has only a few counts. The sample contains more than one DNA sequence encoding this CDR3. V is TRBV3-1 (or the pseudogene TRBV3-2) and J is TRBJ1-1; perhaps TRBD1 as D (5 bases). This CDR3 comprises 14 residues. Trimming took 0 bases from V and 7 from J, leaving 12 bases between them. Germline assignment: CDR1 LGHDT and CDR2 YNNKEL (reference sequence). CDR3 protein: CASSQESGGLEAFF. CDR3 bases: TGTGCCAGCAGCCAAGAGTCCGGGGGTCTTGAAGCTTTCTTT.

The chain couples TRBV18 to TRBJ2-1, with TRBD2 matching over 8 bases. After removal of 4 bases from V and 2 bases from J, the junction contained 10 bases not matched to a gene. CDR1 and CDR2 (germline): KGHSH, LQKENI. The CDR3 covers 17 residues. CDR3 sequence: CASSLKPSGGAYNEQFF. CDR3 DNA sequence: TGTGCCAGCTCACTCAAACCGTCGGGGGGGGCCTACAATGAGCAGTTCTTC.

J is TRBJ1-4 and V is TRBV9, with D possibly TRBD1 on 5 matching bases. V gave up 6 bases and J gave up 4 bases, with 13 bases separating them. Germline lookup yields CDR1 SGDLS and CDR2 YYNGEE. The CDR3 loop spans 14 amino acids. The CDR3 here is CASTPTALNEKLFF. As DNA, the CDR3 is TGTGCCAGCACCCCGACAGCCCTTAATGAAAAACTGTTTTTT.

This clone was found a few times. The V gene is TRBV27, the J gene TRBJ1-2, with 8 bases matching TRBD1. V dropped 4 bases and J dropped 10; count of bases not matched to a gene: 11. Per germline, CDR1 MNHEY and CDR2 SMNVEV (reference sequence). The CDR3 has 14 amino acids. DNA of the CDR3: TGTGCCAGCAGTTCCCTATCAGGGGGCGAGATCTACACCTTC. It specifies CASSSLSGGEIYTF.

With regard to this clone: In the same sample, other DNA sequences code for this CDR3. The V call is TRBV28, the J call TRBJ1-2; tentative D call: TRBD1 (6 bases). With 2 bases removed from V and 6 bases from J, the gap between germline ends came to 7 bases. Germline CDR1 is MDHEN and CDR2 is SYDVKM. The CDR3 is 12 residues long. As DNA, the CDR3 is TGTGCCAGCAGTTTAGCAGGGGATGGCTACACCTTC. It specifies CASSLAGDGYTF.

This rearrangement joins TRBV30 to TRBJ2-3, with D perhaps TRBD1 (6 bases). CDR1 and CDR2 (germline): GTSNPN, SVGIG (reference sequence). The CDR3 contains 15 residues. With 4 bases removed from V and 0 bases from J, the gap between germline ends came to 14 bases. This chain's CDR3 is CAWTRQEVSTDTQYF. CDR3 DNA: TGTGCCTGGACCCGACAGGAGGTTAGCACAGATACGCAGTATTTT.

The J gene is TRBJ1-5, the V gene TRBV19; D possibly corresponds to TRBD1 (5 bases). The length of the CDR3 is 16 residues. The V gene's germline CDR1 is LNHDA and CDR2 SQIVND (reference sequence). The ends were cut back, 4 bases at V and 6 bases at J, with 19 bases in the middle. The CDR3 nucleotides read TGTGCCAGTAGTACCTATGACAGCTTGTTTAGTCAGCCCCAGCATTTT. Residues: CASSTYDSLFSQPQHF.

V and J are TRBV19 and TRBJ2-2, with TRBD1 as a possible D gene (6 bases). Trimming cost V 7 bases and J 4 bases, with 22 bases left between them. This CDR3 is built from 17 residues. From germline, CDR1 is LNHDA and CDR2 SQIVND (reference sequence). DNA of the CDR3: TGTGCCAGTAAAAGTCTAGGGGGTATTTCGGGCACCGGGGAGCTGTTTTTT. Translated: CASKSLGGISGTGELFF.

The chain is built from TRBV29-1 and TRBJ1-2; D might be TRBD1 (6 bases). Germline V gives CDR1 SQVTM, CDR2 ANQGSEA. V was cut by 7 bases and J by 2 bases, with 17 bases left in between. The CDR3 totals 14 residues. CDR3 sequence reads: CSALLDTGNYGYTF. CDR3 DNA sequence: TGCAGCGCCCTGTTGGATACAGGGAACTATGGCTACACCTTC.

The chain combines TRBV29-1 with TRBJ1-1; TRBD1 matches at 9 bases. Germline V gene lookup returns CDR1 SQVTM and CDR2 ANQGSEA. The CDR3 length is 12 residues. The V and J ends lost 5 bases and 5 bases, in that order; junction bases with no gene match: 3. The CDR3 DNA follows: TGCAGCGTTCCACAGGGGGCAACTGAAGCTTTCTTT. It specifies CSVPQGATEAFF.

In this sample, this clone turned up once. The same CDR3 can be traced to other DNA sequences in this sample. This sequence joins TRBV12-3 or TRBV12-4 and TRBJ1-5; weak D call: TRBD1 (5 bases). V was trimmed by 6 bases and J by 4 bases, leaving 7 bases between them. The CDR3 runs 12 residues. The CDR3 sequence is CASSSGNQPQHF. CDR3 sequence (DNA): TGTGCCAGCAGCTCAGGGAATCAGCCCCAGCATTTT.

Points on this clone: At the DNA level, this CDR3 is encoded by other sequences in the same sample as well. The CDR3 DNA reads as TGTGCCAGCTCACCGGACAGCTCCTACGAGCAGTACTTC. Encoded protein: CASSPDSSYEQYF. V gene TRBV18 combines with J gene TRBJ2-7; D is perhaps TRBD1 (6 bases). The CDR3 contains 13 residues. Germline V gene data show CDR1 as KGHSH and CDR2 as LQKENI. Trimming removed 3 bases from V and 0 bases from J, with 6 bases in between.

This rearrangement joins TRBV27 to TRBJ1-1; 7 bases agree with TRBD1. The V gene end was trimmed by 5 bases and the J gene end by 7 bases; junction bases not matched to a gene: 7. The germline V gene encodes CDR1 MNHEY and CDR2 SMNVEV (reference sequence). The CDR3 has 13 amino acids. CDR3 loop: CASSPGTAIEAFF. In nucleotides, the CDR3 is TGTGCCAGCAGTCCCGGGACAGCGATTGAAGCTTTCTTT.